The source of this T cell receptor (beta chain) is a study of blood T cell repertoires in COVID-19. This table comes from immunoSEQ multiplex PCR, and its TCRdb copy is limited to in-frame clones, with some not included. The sample has about 250,000 clones, roughly 90% seen once. The CDR3 runs 15 residues. V lost 5 bases, J lost 7 bases, and 6 bases stayed unmatched. Germline CDR1 LNHDA, CDR2 SQIVND (reference sequence). Sequenced input: peripheral blood. This TCR derives from a woman between 25 and 40 years old with acute or convalescent COVID-19. This chain joins TRBV19 and TRBJ2-1; 12 nucleotides line up with TRBD2. Written as DNA, the CDR3 is TGTGCCAGTAGTGTGACTAGCGGGAGTGCAAATGAGCAGTTCTTC. It encodes CASSVTSGSANEQFF.